These T cell receptor beta chains were read from a single sample in a study of blood T cells in healthy people across ages. TCRdb independently ran MiXCR on the 5' RACE reads; one entry per CDR3 protein. The sample lists about 1.5 million distinct CDR3 sequences, approximately 39% occurring once. The sequencing sample was made of blood. The receptors were gathered from a woman under 30 in good health. The CDR3 runs from the conserved cysteine through the conserved F or W. A D gene is named only where the DNA matches it firmly. Expanded clones are given a class, and other clones once, few, many or no size at all.

>TRBV6-6|once|TRBJ1-4|-
CASTRQPNEKLFF
TGTGCCAGCACCCGACAGCCTAATGAAAAACTGTTTTTT
>TRBV7-9|-|TRBJ1-4|-
CASPRGSSEKLFF
TGTGCCAGCCCGCGCGGGTCCAGTGAAAAACTGTTTTTT
>TRBV20-1|-|TRBJ2-3|-
CSADAILDTQYF
TGCAGTGCAGATGCTATTCTGGATACGCAGTATTTT
>TRBV4-1|-|TRBJ1-2|-
CASSQVRGRGYTF
TGCGCCAGCAGCCAAGTAAGGGGCCGTGGCTACACCTTC
>TRBV5-6|-|TRBJ2-2|-
CASSLVETRAGELFF
TGTGCCAGCAGCTTGGTGGAAACCAGGGCCGGGGAGCTGTTTTTT
>TRBV7-2|many|TRBJ2-7|-
CASSFRTDYEQYF
TGCGCCAGCAGCTTTCGGACGGACTACGAGCAGTACTTC
>TRBV12-3/TRBV12-4|-|TRBJ2-3|-
CASSLNPTGTDTQYF
TGTGCCAGCAGCTTGAACCCGACAGGAACAGATACGCAGTATTTT
>TRBV18|few|TRBJ1-5|-
CASSPFAGTSGWGSNQPQHF
TGTGCCAGCTCACCCTTCGCCGGGACAAGCGGTTGGGGTAGCAATCAGCCCCAGCATTTT
>TRBV20-1|few|TRBJ2-3|TRBD1
CSARTGDSTDTQYF
TGCAGTGCTCGGACAGGGGACAGCACAGATACGCAGTATTTT
>TRBV7-3|-|TRBJ2-5|TRBD2
CARPGLAGGVKYQETQYF
TGTGCCAGGCCCGGGTTAGCGGGTGGTGTAAAGTACCAAGAGACCCAGTACTTC
>TRBV20-1|few|TRBJ1-2|-
CSATSTANYGYTF
TGCAGTGCAACCTCGACCGCTAACTATGGCTACACCTTC
>TRBV3-1|-|TRBJ1-4|-
CASSHRGAGLRLRPNEKLFF
TGTGCCAGCAGCCACCGAGGGGCAGGACTAAGGCTGAGGCCTAATGAAAAACTGTTTTTT
>TRBV27|once|TRBJ2-2|-
CASSPVLSTGELFF
TGTGCCAGCAGTCCCGTCCTTAGCACCGGGGAGCTGTTTTTT
>TRBV2|-|TRBJ2-1|TRBD2
CASRGLASYNEQFF
TGTGCCAGCAGGGGACTAGCTTCCTACAATGAGCAGTTCTTC
>TRBV7-2|-|TRBJ1-2|-
CASSLGRGVDYGYTF
TGTGCCAGCAGCTTAGGAAGGGGGGTGGACTATGGCTACACCTTC
>TRBV20-1|-|TRBJ2-7|TRBD2
CSARDPQSGSVLYEQYF
TGCAGTGCTAGAGATCCCCAAAGCGGGAGCGTTTTGTACGAGCAGTACTTC
>TRBV11-2|-|TRBJ2-1|TRBD2
CASSFWAGEVNEQFF
TGTGCCAGCAGCTTTTGGGCGGGAGAGGTCAATGAGCAGTTCTTC
>TRBV6-1|once|TRBJ2-5|TRBD1
CASTRRQGETQYF
TGTGCCAGTACGAGACGACAGGGAGAGACCCAGTACTTC
>TRBV27|-|TRBJ1-1|-
CASKKILGPGAFF
TGTGCCAGCAAAAAGATTTTGGGACCGGGGGCTTTCTTT
>TRBV27|-|TRBJ2-1|TRBD2
CASSFRVGTSGRNEQFF
TGTGCCAGCAGTTTCCGTGTTGGTACTAGCGGGAGGAATGAGCAGTTCTTC
>TRBV27|-|TRBJ2-7|-
CASSFGGTPYEQYF
TGTGCCAGCAGTTTTGGGGGCACTCCCTACGAGCAGTACTTC
>TRBV7-2|-|TRBJ1-4|-
CASSRFGTKGEKLFF
TGTGCCAGCAGCCGATTCGGGACAAAGGGTGAAAAACTGTTTTTT
>TRBV6-6|-|TRBJ2-5|TRBD2
CASRDSGMQETQYF
TGTGCCAGCAGGGATAGCGGGATGCAAGAGACCCAGTACTTC
>TRBV6-5|many|TRBJ1-2|-
CASSLSGTPGGYGYTF
TGTGCCAGCAGCCTCTCGGGGACTCCGGGAGGGTATGGCTACACCTTC
>TRBV7-2|-|TRBJ2-1|TRBD2
CASRSTSGSYNERFF
TGTGCCAGCAGATCAACTAGCGGGTCCTACAATGAGCGGTTCTTC
>TRBV29-1|few|TRBJ2-5|-
CSVLVLETQYF
TGCAGCGTACTAGTCCTAGAGACCCAGTACTTC
>TRBV19|-|TRBJ1-5|-
CASSILPGGNQPQHF
TGTGCCAGTAGTATATTGCCAGGGGGCAATCAGCCCCAGCATTTT
>TRBV10-3|-|TRBJ2-1|-
CAISESEGSYNEQFF
TGTGCCATCAGTGAGTCGGAGGGCTCCTACAATGAGCAGTTCTTC
>TRBV7-2|-|TRBJ1-2|-
CASSSSGGHYGYTF
TGTGCCAGCAGCTCGTCGGGGGGCCACTATGGCTACACCTTC
>TRBV20-1|-|TRBJ2-7|TRBD2
CSARVLGTSFYEQYF
TGCAGTGCTAGAGTACTTGGGACTAGCTTCTACGAGCAGTACTTC
>TRBV4-1|many|TRBJ1-4|-
CASSHGRAWGNEKLFF
TGCGCCAGCAGCCACGGCCGGGCCTGGGGCAATGAAAAACTGTTTTTT
>TRBV6-5|few|TRBJ2-7|-
CASSSRLGSHYEQYF
TGTGCCAGCAGTTCTCGACTAGGATCCCACTACGAGCAGTACTTC
>TRBV30|-|TRBJ2-5|TRBD2
CAWEEIAGDEETQYF
TGTGCCTGGGAGGAAATTGCGGGAGATGAGGAGACCCAGTACTTC
>TRBV13|few|TRBJ2-5|TRBD1
CASSWGTGEETQYF
TGTGCCAGCAGCTGGGGGACAGGGGAAGAGACCCAGTACTTC
>TRBV6-1|once|TRBJ1-5|-
CASRRAGAQNQPQHF
TGTGCCAGCAGACGCGCAGGGGCTCAAAATCAGCCCCAGCATTTT
>TRBV7-6|few|TRBJ2-3|-
CASSHRGQSTDTQYF
TGTGCCAGCAGCCACCGTGGACAGAGCACAGATACGCAGTATTTT
>TRBV20-1|once|TRBJ1-2|-
CSALNAGGGGYTF
TGCAGTGCACTGAATGCAGGTGGGGGCGGCTACACCTTC
>TRBV9|-|TRBJ1-1|-
CASSVATHGHTEAFF
TGTGCCAGCAGCGTAGCAACCCACGGACACACTGAAGCTTTCTTT
>TRBV12-3/TRBV12-4|-|TRBJ2-5|TRBD2
CASSRTSGRRGDEQYF
TGTGCCAGCAGTAGGACTAGCGGGAGAAGGGGCGATGAGCAGTACTTC
>TRBV20-1|-|TRBJ1-6|TRBD1
CSAGGTGNNSPLHF
TGCAGTGCGGGGGGGACAGGGAATAATTCACCCCTCCACTTT
>TRBV29-1|-|TRBJ2-7|-
CSVEVGGRDEQYF
TGCAGCGTTGAAGTAGGGGGGCGCGATGAGCAGTACTTC